This T cell receptor (beta chain) was retrieved from a study of technical replicates of blood from a few donors. Clones were sequenced by immunoSEQ multiplex PCR, and TCRdb holds only the in-frame ones, with some missing. The sample lists about 75,000 clones; approximately 92% were seen once. V gave up 0 bases and J gave up 9 bases; unmatched junction bases: 8. CDR1 and CDR2 (germline): LGHNA, YNFKEQ. CDR3 length equals 15 residues. The chain is built from TRBV4-2 and TRBJ2-5; 9 bases map to TRBD1. The source material was T cells isolated from PBMCs. The receptor's source is a human donor in good health. CDR3 bases: TGTGCCAGCAGCCAAGATCCGACAGGGGGATTCTCCCAGTACTTC. This gives the protein CASSQDPTGGFSQYF.